This TCR beta chain derives from a study of cytomegalovirus exposure and HLA in healthy donors. General study points: It was reported that the classifier diagnosed cytomegalovirus status with high specificity and sensitivity in both the original and validation cohorts.

V was clipped by 4 bases and J by 2 bases; unmatched bases: 13. The CDR3 covers 19 residues. Looked up from germline, CDR1 is MGHRA and CDR2 is YSYEKL. The protocol was immunoSEQ multiplex PCR, while the TCRdb copy is restricted to in-frame clones and leaves out a portion. The sample comprises some 130,000 clones, approximately 92% of which are singletons, and 1% to 1.5% rests with the top ten. Note on this clone: The antigen is unknown.

Sequences were obtained from PBMCs. The chain couples TRBV4-1 to TRBJ2-3, with 12 bases fitting TRBD2. The origin of this receptor is a woman between 18 and 29 years old in good health and CMV-seronegative. CDR3 bases: TGCGCCAGCAGCCGGCGGGCCCTGACTAGCGGGGGAACCACAGATACGCAGTATTTT. Translation gives CASSRRALTSGGTTDTQYF.